The 29 T cell receptor beta chains listed next were all sequenced from one sample in a study of cytomegalovirus exposure and HLA in healthy donors. TCRdb's table, derived via immunoSEQ multiplex PCR, lists solely in-frame clones and lacks some. The sample carries over 200,000 clones, around 90% recorded once. Material: PBMCs. The receptors were gathered from a woman between 18 and 29 years old in good health and CMV-seronegative.

The V and J genes are TRBV5-6 and TRBJ2-5; perhaps TRBD2 as D (6 bases). The CDR3 totals 14 residues. CDR1 SGHDT and CDR2 YYEEEE come from the germline V gene. V lost 3 bases and J lost 2, with 11 bases in between. In DNA, the CDR3 is TGTGCCAGCAGCTGGGGGACTGAACAAGAGACCCAGTACTTC. Encoded protein: CASSWGTEQETQYF.

The chain links TRBV7-3 to TRBJ1-5; D is perhaps TRBD1 (6 bases). V was shortened by 1 base and J by 1 base, with 17 bases between the two germline ends. CDR1 SGHTA and CDR2 FQGTGA come from the germline V gene. This CDR3 spans 18 amino acids. Here the CDR3 reads CASSLNVGGTGSNQPQHF. The DNA of the CDR3 is TGTGCCAGCAGCTTAAACGTAGGGGGAACAGGGAGCAATCAGCCCCAGCATTTT.

This rearrangement joins TRBV28 to TRBJ1-2, with TRBD1 as a possible D gene (6 bases). V was shortened by 3 bases and J by 3 bases, with 17 bases between the two germline ends. The CDR3 is 16 residues long. Per the germline V gene, CDR1 is MDHEN and CDR2 is SYDVKM. In DNA form, the CDR3 reads TGTGCCAGCAGTTTGATAGCAGGGGCTACGGACTATGGCTACACCTTC. Translated, it gives CASSLIAGATDYGYTF.

The chain couples TRBV7-2 to TRBJ2-7, with 7 bases matching TRBD1. The CDR3 length is 13 residues. CDR1 and CDR2 from the germline V gene are SGHTA and FQGNSA. V was pared by 4 bases and J by 4 bases, with 4 bases of the junction left unmatched. The CDR3, as DNA: TGTGCCAGCAGCTCGGGGACAGTATACGAGCAGTACTTC. Protein: CASSSGTVYEQYF.

The chain carries TRBV6-1 and TRBJ2-7; possible D gene TRBD1, 5 bases. Trimming took 2 bases from V and 3 from J, leaving 11 bases between them. This CDR3 spans 14 amino acids. The germline V gene has CDR1 MNHNS and CDR2 SASEGT. CDR3 DNA sequence: TGTGCCAGCAGTGAATGGAAGGGGCGCTACGAGCAGTACTTC. It codes for CASSEWKGRYEQYF.

The chain combines TRBV28 with TRBJ2-3; the match to TRBD2 covers 11 bases. Germline CDR1 and CDR2: MDHEN and SYDVKM. The CDR3 totals 14 residues. With 7 bases clipped from V and 6 bases from J, the junction kept 6 bases outside the gene matches. The CDR3, as DNA: TGTGCCAGCACCTTAGCGGGAGGGTTGGATACGCAGTATTTT. Its protein product is CASTLAGGLDTQYF.

About this clone: Other DNA variants within this sample encode the same CDR3. The chain couples TRBV10-3 to TRBJ2-7; D perhaps matches TRBD1 (6 bases). V was cut by 4 bases and J by 3 bases, with 7 bases left in between. The germline V gene encodes CDR1 ENHRY and CDR2 SYGVKD. The CDR3 runs to 12 residues. The CDR3 is CAISVDSYEQYF. DNA for the CDR3: TGTGCCATCAGTGTGGACAGCTACGAGCAGTACTTC.

The rearrangement links TRBV16 to TRBJ2-2, with 7 nucleotides matching TRBD1. CDR3 length equals 17 residues. V shed 2 bases, J shed 3 bases, and the junction held 9 bases outside the gene matches. Germline loops: CDR1 KGHSY, CDR2 FQNENV. The CDR3 sequence: CASSQMSGQDYTGELFF. The CDR3 nucleotides are TGTGCCAGCAGCCAAATGAGTGGACAGGACTACACCGGGGAGCTGTTTTTT.

The rearrangement joins TRBV6-1 to TRBJ1-2; tentatively, D is TRBD1 (6 bases). Germline CDR1 MNHNS, CDR2 SASEGT. V was cut by 3 bases and J by 8 bases, with 13 bases left in between. The CDR3 has 13 residues. The CDR3 sequence is CASSDLPGVGYTF. CDR3 coding DNA: TGTGCCAGCAGTGATCTTCCAGGGGTAGGCTACACCTTC.

This clone appeared a single time. V usage is TRBV28 and J usage is TRBJ1-2, with unresolved D. Germline V gene lookup returns CDR1 MDHEN and CDR2 SYDVKM. Deletions cut 5 bases from V and 4 bases from J, with 14 bases between. This CDR3 is built from 14 residues. In nucleotides, the CDR3 is TGTGCCAGCAGTCCGCTGTCCGAGGGCTATGGCTACACCTTC. Its translation is CASSPLSEGYGYTF.

The chain is built from TRBV15 and TRBJ2-7; a weak D match, TRBD1 (5 bases). Per the germline V gene, CDR1 is LNHNV and CDR2 is YYDKDF (reference sequence). V was trimmed by 1 base and J by 0 bases, leaving 7 bases between them. The CDR3 spans 14 residues. Here the CDR3 DNA reads TGTGCCACCAGCAGAGGGGGCAGCTCCTACGAGCAGTACTTC. As protein: CATSRGGSSYEQYF. Together with reference TRBV15 and TRBJ2-7, the CDR3 gives the full variable domain: DAMVIQNPRYQVTQFGKPVTLSCSQTLNHNVMYWYQQKSSQAPKLLFHYYDKDFNNEADTPDNFQSRRPNTSFCFLDIRSPGLGDTAMYLCATSRGGSSYEQYFGPGTRLTVT.

The chain carries TRBV15 and TRBJ2-3, with D possibly TRBD2 on 6 matching bases. This CDR3 is 16 amino acids long. The germline V gene has CDR1 LNHNV and CDR2 YYDKDF (reference sequence). Between the trimmed V and J ends, which lost 1 base and 0 bases, there was a span of 11 bases. The CDR3 region is CATSRGGGTSTDTQYF. In nucleotides, the CDR3 is TGTGCCACCAGCAGAGGTGGCGGGACGAGCACAGATACGCAGTATTTT.

The J gene is TRBJ1-2, the V gene TRBV9; D call uncertain. The V gene's germline CDR1 is SGDLS and CDR2 YYNGEE. The CDR3 has 14 amino acids. V was trimmed by 7 bases and J by 3 bases, leaving 16 bases between them. The CDR3 spells CASDGPGSDYGYTF. The CDR3 DNA sequence: TGTGCCAGCGACGGACCGGGGTCGGACTATGGCTACACCTTC.

This rearrangement joins TRBV29-1 to TRBJ2-1, with 7 bases matching TRBD1. The junction had 10 bases not matched to a gene; V was cut back by 6 bases and J by 8 bases. Germline values: CDR1 SQVTM, CDR2 ANQGSEA. This CDR3 has 13 amino acids. CDR3 sequence: CSVPLTGYDEQFF. CDR3 DNA: TGCAGCGTCCCTTTGACAGGGTACGATGAGCAGTTCTTC.

The chain carries TRBV27 and TRBJ2-7; 10 bases line up with TRBD2. The CDR3 spans 17 residues. Germline CDR1 MNHEY, CDR2 SMNVEV (reference sequence). J gave up 3 bases and V 2 bases, and 10 bases lay outside the gene matches. The CDR3 region is CASSLRGRGLAVYEQYF. The CDR3 DNA reads TGTGCCAGCAGTTTAAGGGGGAGAGGACTAGCGGTCTACGAGCAGTACTTC.

The CDR3 DNA sequence: TGTGCCAGCAGTTTCGTAGGGACAGGGGCGGCGCAGTACTTC. Protein: CASSFVGTGAAQYF. The rearrangement uses TRBV27 and TRBJ2-7, with 10 bases that match TRBD1. V lost 3 bases and J lost 9; bases outside the gene matches: 8. The CDR3 runs to 14 residues. The germline gives CDR1 MNHEY, CDR2 SMNVEV (reference sequence).

The chain joins TRBV2 to TRBJ2-7; the D gene is possibly TRBD1 (6 bases). CDR3 size: 14 residues. Trimming stripped 8 bases from V and 0 bases from J, with 14 bases between. Germline V gene lookup returns CDR1 SNHLY and CDR2 FYNNEI. CDR3 residues: CASSRDTISYEQYF. CDR3 sequence (DNA): TGTGCCAGCTCACGGGACACAATCTCCTACGAGCAGTACTTC.

The V and J genes are TRBV5-1 and TRBJ2-7; possibly TRBD1 for D (6 bases). CDR1 and CDR2 from the germline V gene are SGHRS and YFSETQ. Trimming took off 4 bases at V and 7 bases at J, with 24 bases between the two ends. The CDR3 is 16 residues long. For the CDR3, the DNA is TGCGCCAGCAGCCTAAACCCAGGGGACGGACCACCTGAGCAGTACTTC. It is translated as CASSLNPGDGPPEQYF.

This chain uses TRBV6-4 with TRBJ2-4, with D perhaps TRBD2 (6 bases). V was trimmed by 3 bases and J by 0 bases, leaving 18 bases between them. Per the germline V gene, CDR1 is MRHNA and CDR2 is SNTAGT. This CDR3 contains 18 residues. CDR3 coding DNA: TGTGCCAGCAGTGAACGGGAGAGTCAGGAAATAGCCAAAAACATTCAGTACTTC. It encodes CASSERESQEIAKNIQYF.

J is TRBJ2-1 and V is TRBV5-1; 9 bases align to TRBD2. This CDR3 comprises 14 residues. Germline-derived CDR1 and CDR2 are SGHRS and YFSETQ. V shed 0 bases, J shed 9 bases, and the junction held 4 bases outside the gene matches. For the CDR3, the DNA is TGCGCCAGCAGCTTGGGCGGGAGGGCTGGTGAGCAGTTCTTC. Translated, it gives CASSLGGRAGEQFF.

This clone has more than one count but fewer than ten. The CDR3 nucleotides are TGCAGCGTAGGATTAGGTTCAGGGGTCAATCAGCCCCAGCATTTT. Its translation is CSVGLGSGVNQPQHF. J is TRBJ1-5 and V is TRBV29-1; weak D call: TRBD1 (6 bases). The length of the CDR3 is 15 residues. The V and J ends lost 6 bases and 3 bases respectively, with 18 bases between them. CDR1 is SQVTM and CDR2 is ANQGSEA in the germline V gene.

V gene TRBV6-4 combines with J gene TRBJ2-2; D might be TRBD1 (6 bases). V was pared by 6 bases and J by 5 bases, with 10 bases between. This CDR3 contains 13 residues. The germline V gene has CDR1 MRHNA and CDR2 SNTAGT. CDR3 loop: CASRRTATGELFF. The CDR3 region has the DNA TGTGCCAGCAGGAGGACAGCAACCGGGGAGCTGTTTTTT.

The chain joins TRBV4-2 to TRBJ2-1; D not certain. CDR1 and CDR2 (germline): LGHNA, YNFKEQ. Trimming took off 0 bases at V and 10 bases at J, with 10 bases between the two ends. The CDR3 covers 13 residues. The CDR3 protein is CASSQDLTLEQFF. DNA of the CDR3: TGTGCCAGCAGCCAAGATCTAACCCTAGAGCAGTTCTTC.

This clone was counted a few times. The genes are TRBV18 and TRBJ2-7; tentatively, D is TRBD1 (5 bases). This CDR3 contains 14 residues. The germline V gene encodes CDR1 KGHSH and CDR2 LQKENI. Trimming cost V 1 base and J 4 bases, with 11 bases left between them. CDR3 residues: CASSPRDRQYEQYF. The DNA for the CDR3 is TGTGCCAGCTCACCACGCGACCGACAGTACGAGCAGTACTTC.

V gene TRBV7-2 combines with J gene TRBJ2-7; 7 bases line up with TRBD2. V gave up 1 base and J gave up 4 bases; unmatched junction bases: 7. There are 15 residues in the CDR3. Germline V CDR1 and CDR2: SGHTA, FQGNSA. The DNA of the CDR3 is TGTGCCAGCAGCTTAGTTGGGGGAGGGCTTTACGAGCAGTACTTC. It encodes CASSLVGGGLYEQYF.

The rearrangement joins TRBV7-6 to TRBJ2-2, with TRBD2 as a possible D gene (5 bases). CDR1 is SGHVS, CDR2 FNYEAQ, per germline. Trimming shortened V by 0 bases and J by 4 bases, and 12 bases separated the two germline ends. This CDR3 has 16 residues. CDR3 in DNA: TGTGCCAGCAGCTTAGCGGGAGACCGAGGCACCGGGGAGCTGTTTTTT. Translated, it gives CASSLAGDRGTGELFF.

This clone was observed a single time. This CDR3 is CRPIEHPYSGDTQYF. The DNA of the CDR3 is TGCAGACCTATAGAGCACCCCTACAGTGGAGATACGCAGTATTTT. This chain joins TRBV29-1 and TRBJ2-3; no reliable D call. The CDR3 has 15 amino acids. The germline V gene has CDR1 SQVTM and CDR2 ANQGSEA.

The chain recombines TRBV28 with TRBJ2-5; TRBD1 might be the D (7 bases). Germline V gene sequence: CDR1 MDHEN, CDR2 SYDVKM. The CDR3 consists of 15 residues. V lost 2 bases to trimming and J lost 2 bases, with 12 bases between them. The CDR3 DNA is TGTGCCAGCAGTTTAGGCAGGGGGACTCAAGAGACCCAGTACTTC. Protein sequence: CASSLGRGTQETQYF.

This clone has only one observation. The chain links TRBV7-6 to TRBJ2-3; possibly TRBD1 for D (6 bases). Germline V gene sequence: CDR1 SGHVS, CDR2 FNYEAQ. The CDR3 spans 14 residues. The ends were cut back, 1 base at V and 6 bases at J, with 11 bases in the middle. CDR3 nucleotides: TGTGCCAGCAGCTTAGTACAGGGAGAGGATACGCAGTATTTT. It translates to CASSLVQGEDTQYF.